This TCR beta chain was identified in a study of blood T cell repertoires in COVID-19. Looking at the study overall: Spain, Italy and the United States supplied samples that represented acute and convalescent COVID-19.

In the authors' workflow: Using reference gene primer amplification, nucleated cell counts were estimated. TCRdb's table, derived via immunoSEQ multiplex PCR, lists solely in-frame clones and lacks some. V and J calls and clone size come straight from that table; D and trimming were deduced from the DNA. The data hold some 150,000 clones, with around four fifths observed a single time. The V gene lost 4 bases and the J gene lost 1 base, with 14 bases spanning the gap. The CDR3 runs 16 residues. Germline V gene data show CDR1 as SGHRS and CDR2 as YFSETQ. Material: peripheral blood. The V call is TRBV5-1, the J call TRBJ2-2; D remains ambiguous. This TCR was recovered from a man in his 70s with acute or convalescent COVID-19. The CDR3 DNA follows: TGCGCCAGCAGCCCGGGTGTTGCGGAGAACACCGGGGAGCTGTTTTTT. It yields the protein CASSPGVAENTGELFF.